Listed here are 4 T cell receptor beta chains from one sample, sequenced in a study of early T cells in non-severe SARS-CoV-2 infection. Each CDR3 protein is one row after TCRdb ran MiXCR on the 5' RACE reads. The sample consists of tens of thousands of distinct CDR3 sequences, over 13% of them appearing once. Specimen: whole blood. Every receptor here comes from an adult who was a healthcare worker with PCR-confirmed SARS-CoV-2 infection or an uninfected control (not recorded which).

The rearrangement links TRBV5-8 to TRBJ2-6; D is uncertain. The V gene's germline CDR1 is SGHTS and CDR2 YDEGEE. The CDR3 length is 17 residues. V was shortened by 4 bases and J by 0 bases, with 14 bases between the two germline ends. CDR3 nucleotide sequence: TGTGCCAGCAGCCGGACCCCAAGGGCCTCTGGGGCCAACGTCCTGACTTTC. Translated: CASSRTPRASGANVLTF.

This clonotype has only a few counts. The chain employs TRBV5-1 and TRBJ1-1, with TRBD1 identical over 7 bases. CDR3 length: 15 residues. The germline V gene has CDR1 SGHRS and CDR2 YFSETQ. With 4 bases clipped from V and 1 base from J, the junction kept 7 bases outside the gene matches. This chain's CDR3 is CASSPKTGTNTEAFF. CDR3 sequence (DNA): TGCGCCAGCAGCCCCAAGACAGGGACGAACACTGAAGCTTTCTTT. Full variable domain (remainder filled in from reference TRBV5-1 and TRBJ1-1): KAGVTQTPRYLIKTRGQQVTLSCSPISGHRSVSWYQQTPGQGLQFLFEYFSETQRNKGNFPGRFSGRQFSNSRSEMNVSTLELGDSALYLCASSPKTGTNTEAFFGQGTRLTVV.

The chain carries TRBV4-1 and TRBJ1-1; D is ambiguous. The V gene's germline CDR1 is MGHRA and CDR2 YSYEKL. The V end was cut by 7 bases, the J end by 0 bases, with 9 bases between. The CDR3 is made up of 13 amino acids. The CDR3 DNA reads TGCGCCAGCACCCCAGGACTGAACACTGAAGCTTTCTTT. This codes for CASTPGLNTEAFF.

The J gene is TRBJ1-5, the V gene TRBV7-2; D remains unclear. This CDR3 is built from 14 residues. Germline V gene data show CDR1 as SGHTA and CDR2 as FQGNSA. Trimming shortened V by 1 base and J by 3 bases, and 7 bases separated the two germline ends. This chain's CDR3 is CASSLVVVNQPQHF. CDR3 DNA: TGTGCCAGCAGCTTAGTAGTAGTCAATCAGCCCCAGCATTTT.